Included here is one T cell receptor (beta chain) sequence, with context. Its antigen is currently unknown. The CDR3 contains 15 residues. Germline V lookup: CDR1 MNHEY, CDR2 SMNVEV (reference sequence). Trimming removed 0 bases from V and 2 bases from J, with 8 bases in between. The PCR made use of 60 Vbeta and 13 Jbeta primers. Produced via immunoSEQ multiplex PCR; TCRdb's table is partial and in-frame only. Seen in this sample are under 50,000 clones; the ten most common clones hold 3% to 4.5%. The data belong to a study of cytomegalovirus exposure and HLA in healthy donors. Study in general: In a previous analysis, nearly 120 million unique TCR beta sequences were found from approximately 180 million T cells. HLA-typed donors were the source of 86 million or so unique TCRs held in an early data release.

Study results and limitations: Roughly uniform depth of sequencing across donors was assumed in presence/absence analyses. TCR beta sequences numbering around 15,000 were associated with HLA alleles at 0.05 false discovery rate in a later analysis.

Sample: PBMCs. This chain connects TRBV27 to TRBJ1-3; D is ambiguous. The origin of this receptor is a male donor in good health and CMV-seronegative. CDR3 nucleotide sequence: TGTGCCAGCAGTTTATCGGCCGGAGCTGGAAACACCATATATTTT. This gives the protein CASSLSAGAGNTIYF.